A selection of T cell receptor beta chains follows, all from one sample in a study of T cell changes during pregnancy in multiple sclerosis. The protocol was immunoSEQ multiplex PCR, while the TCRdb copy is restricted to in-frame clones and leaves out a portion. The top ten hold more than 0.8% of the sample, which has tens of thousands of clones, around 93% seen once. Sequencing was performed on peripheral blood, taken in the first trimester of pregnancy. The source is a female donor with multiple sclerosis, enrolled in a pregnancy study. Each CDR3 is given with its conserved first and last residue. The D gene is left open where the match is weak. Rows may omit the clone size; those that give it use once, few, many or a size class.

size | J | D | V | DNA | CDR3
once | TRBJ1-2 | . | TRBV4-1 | TGCGCCAGCAGCCTAGGTGGGGGCAGGGCCCTTAACTATGGCTACACCTTC | CASSLGGGRALNYGYTF
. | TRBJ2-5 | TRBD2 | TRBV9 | TGTGCCAGCAGCGTAGGGCTAGCGGGAGAGGGTCAGTACTTC | CASSVGLAGEGQYF
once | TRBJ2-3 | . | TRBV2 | TGTGCCAGCAGGGCAATGTTTCTTACCACAGATACGCAGTATTTT | CASRAMFLTTDTQYF
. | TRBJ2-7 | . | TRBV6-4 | TGTGCCAGCAGTGAGGCAGGTTCAGGATCCTACGAGCAGTACTTC | CASSEAGSGSYEQYF
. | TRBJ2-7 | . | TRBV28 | TGTGCCAGCAGTTCCGACGGCGGACTGCTGGAGTACGAGCAGTACTTC | CASSSDGGLLEYEQYF
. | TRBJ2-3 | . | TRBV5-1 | TGCGCCAGCAGCCGGGACACCACAGATACGCAGTATTTT | CASSRDTTDTQYF
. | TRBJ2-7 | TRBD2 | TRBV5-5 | TGTGCCAGCAGCCCAAGACTAGCAAGAATCCAAGGCGACGAGCAGTACTTC | CASSPRLARIQGDEQYF
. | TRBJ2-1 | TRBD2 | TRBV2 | TGTGCCAGCAGTGAAGGAGTAGCGGGAGGAGGGAGTGAGCAGTTCTTC | CASSEGVAGGGSEQFF
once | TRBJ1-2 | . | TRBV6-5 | TGTGCCAGCAGTTATTACGGTGGCTACACCTTC | CASSYYGGYTF
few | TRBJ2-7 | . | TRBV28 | TGTGCCAGCACCGCAGGGGACCGGGCCTACGAGCAGTACTTC | CASTAGDRAYEQYF
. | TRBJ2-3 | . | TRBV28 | TGTGCCAGCAGTCCCCCGGGCACAGATACGCAGTATTTT | CASSPPGTDTQYF
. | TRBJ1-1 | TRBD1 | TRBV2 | TGTGCCTCGACGGGACAGGGGGCGACTGAAGCTTTCTTT | CASTGQGATEAFF
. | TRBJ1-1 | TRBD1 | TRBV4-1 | TGCGCCAGCAGCCAGGGCCAGGGGGGAGATACTGAAGCTTTCTTT | CASSQGQGGDTEAFF
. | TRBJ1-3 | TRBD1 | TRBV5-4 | TGTGCCAGCAGCACCGGGGACAGGGCAGGAAACACCATATATTTT | CASSTGDRAGNTIYF
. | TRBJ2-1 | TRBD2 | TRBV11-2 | TGTGCCAGCAGCTGGACTAGCGGGAGCCAAACCTACAATGAGCAGTTCTTC | CASSWTSGSQTYNEQFF
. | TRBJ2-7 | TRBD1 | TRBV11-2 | TGTGCCAGCAAGGCAGGGGGTCAAGGCATCTACGAGCAGTACTTC | CASKAGGQGIYEQYF
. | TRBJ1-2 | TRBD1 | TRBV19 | TGTGCCAGTAGTTTCGGACAGGGGTCTGCCGGCTACACCTTC | CASSFGQGSAGYTF
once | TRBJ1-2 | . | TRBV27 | TGTGCCAGCAGAAAGGGGTATGGCTACACCTTC | CASRKGYGYTF
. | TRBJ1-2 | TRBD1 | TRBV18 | TGTGCCAGCTCTGGCGGGACAGAGTTTGGCTACACCTTC | CASSGGTEFGYTF
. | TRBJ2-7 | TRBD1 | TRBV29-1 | TGCAGCGTTGCGGACAGGGCGAAATCCTACGAGCAGTACTTC | CSVADRAKSYEQYF
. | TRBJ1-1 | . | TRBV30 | TGTGCCTGGAGTTATGGGACGGGGGGCGGCACTGAAGCTTTCTTT | CAWSYGTGGGTEAFF
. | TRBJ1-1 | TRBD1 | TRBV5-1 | TGCGCCAGCAGCTGGACGACAGGGGTGAACACTGAAGCTTTCTTT | CASSWTTGVNTEAFF
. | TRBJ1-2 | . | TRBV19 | TGTGCCAGTGCGAAGGCAGGCAGAAATGGCTACACCTTC | CASAKAGRNGYTF
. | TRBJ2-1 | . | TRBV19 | TGTGCCAGTAGCAATGACATCAGCTCCTACAATGAGCAGTTCTTC | CASSNDISSYNEQFF
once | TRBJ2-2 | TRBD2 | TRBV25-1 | TGTGCCAGCAGTCAAGGGAGACTAGCGGGACATTACACCGGGGAGCTGTTTTTT | CASSQGRLAGHYTGELFF
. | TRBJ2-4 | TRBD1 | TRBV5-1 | TGCGCCAGCAGCTTGGACAGGGGGCTTCTAGCCAAAAACATTCAGTACTTC | CASSLDRGLLAKNIQYF
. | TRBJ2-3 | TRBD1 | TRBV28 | TGTGCCAGCAGTTTTACTGATTGGGACAGAGAAGATACGCAGTATTTT | CASSFTDWDREDTQYF
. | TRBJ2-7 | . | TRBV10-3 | TGTGCCATCAGTGAGAGGTTACAGGGCAAGTACTTC | CAISERLQGKYF
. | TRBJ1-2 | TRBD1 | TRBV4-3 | TGCGCCAGCAGCCAATCGACAGGGGGCGATTCTAGTGGCTACACCTTC | CASSQSTGGDSSGYTF
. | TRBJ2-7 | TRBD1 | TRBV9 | TGTGCCAGCAGCTTAAAGGGACAGGGGGCCATCTACGAGCAGTACTTC | CASSLKGQGAIYEQYF